This T cell receptor beta chain was sequenced for a study of CD8+ T cells in alopecia areata. Study-level results: Greater clonality was observed in lesional scalp samples, especially alopecia totalis/universalis, versus normal scalp. Clarity of TCR sharing across patients fell short of that in mice, possibly HLA-related.

In the case of this clone: Its antigen is unknown.

Sequencing relied on a cDNA template that was reverse transcribed from extracted RNA. Repertoires were generated with immunoSEQ multiplex PCR, while TCRdb's copy carries only in-frame clones and drops some. In the table there are about 270,000 clones, 60% of which are singletons. As for treatment: oral pan-JAK inhibitor, 5-10 mg twice daily. Both CD4+ and CD8+ T cells were separated by sorting PBMCs. The CDR3 totals 14 residues. Trimming removed 0 bases at V and 6 bases at J, with 9 bases between. Germline V CDR1 and CDR2: SGHAT, FQNNGV. The receptor comes from a human donor with alopecia areata. The V and J genes are TRBV11-2 and TRBJ2-1; D unresolved. The material sequenced was CD4+ T cells sorted from blood, taken between weeks 51 and 52, from a patient treated with tofacitinib. The CDR3 sequence: CASSLDIKSNEQFF. CDR3 nucleotides: TGTGCCAGCAGCTTAGATATTAAAAGCAATGAGCAGTTCTTC.